This T cell receptor beta chain was documented in a study of blood T cell repertoires in COVID-19 (dated by TCRdb to 2018 to 2021). Background for the entire study: Collaborator samples came from the United States, Italy and Spain and covered acute and convalescent phases of COVID-19. The repertoires were made available in a free public database intended to serve as a resource for research on the immune response to SARS-CoV-2. The sample metadata nearly always contained a de-identified subject ID, COVID-19 status, age in years and sex. The prospective study material was composed of cDNA or gDNA derived from T cells, B-cell-depleted T cells, or PBMCs. The samples were drawn from the first 160 participants of the ongoing ImmuneRACE study and from 950 to 1,500 subjects provided by 6 global collaborators. Where available, HLA class I and class II types were obtained from metadata supplied by the sample provider rather than from assay-based typing. Subjects who had been exposed to COVID-19, were actively infected with it, or had recovered from it provided the deeply sampled blood TCRbeta repertoires that made up the dataset. What the study reported, not specific to this receptor: The quantity of clinical and demographic metadata differed by source and by participant and was supplied without curation.

The V and J ends are trimmed by 0 bases and 5 bases, leaving 8 bases between them. The germline V gene sets CDR1 to MNHEY and CDR2 to SVGAGI. The CDR3, cysteine through phenylalanine, is 14 amino acids long. The only DNA kept is the CDR3, 42 bases in frame from the first base. The immunoSEQ Assay, a bias-controlled multiplex PCR, was used to amplify TCRbeta CDR3 regions from genomic DNA. The original methods were these. The number of nucleated cells in each sample was estimated from the amplification of reference gene primers within the assay. To quantify the absolute abundance of each unique TCRbeta CDR3 rearrangement, sequence reads were collapsed and filtered. For each sample, productive Simpson clonality was calculated as the square root of Simpson's diversity index across productive rearrangements. TCRdb mirrors the immuneACCESS table, restricted to in-frame sequences. Some clones are absent from its copies; in checked studies, under half trace to an unresolved V gene, and the reason for the others is unknown. V and J calls and clone size are copied from that table; D and trimming were computed from the DNA. The sample profile shows 150,000 to 200,000 clones; about 86% of them were found once. Of the sample, around 13% is held by the ten largest clones.

This clone was picked up one time. Its antigen specificity is not known. Base qualities are not provided; no much larger clone lies one nucleotide away. At one collaborating source in Seattle, patients were enrolled during active infection and were followed longitudinally through the course of disease. The collaborating institutions used their own protocols to collect whole blood in K2EDTA tubes. For TCRbeta analysis, collaborators shipped samples as frozen whole blood, isolated PBMCs, or DNA extracted from either of those sample types. The V and J genes are TRBV6-5 and TRBJ2-1, with the D segment identity uncertain. The TCR was taken from a woman aged 70 to 79 with COVID-19, enrolled during active disease. The specimen was peripheral blood. The nucleotides are TGTGCCAGCAGTTACTCGTACTACAACAATGAGCAGTTCTTC. Its protein is CASSYSYYNNEQFF.